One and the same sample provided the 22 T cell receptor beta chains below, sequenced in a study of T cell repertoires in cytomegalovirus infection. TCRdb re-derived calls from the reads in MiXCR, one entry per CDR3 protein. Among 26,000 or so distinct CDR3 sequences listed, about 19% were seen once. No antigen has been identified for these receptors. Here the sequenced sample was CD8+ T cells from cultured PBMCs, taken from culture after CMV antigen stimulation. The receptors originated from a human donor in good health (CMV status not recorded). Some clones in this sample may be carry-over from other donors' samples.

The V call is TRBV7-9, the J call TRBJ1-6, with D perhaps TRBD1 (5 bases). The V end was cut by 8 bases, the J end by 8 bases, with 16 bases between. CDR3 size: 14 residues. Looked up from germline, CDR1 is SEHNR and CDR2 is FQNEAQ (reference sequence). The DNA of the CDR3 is TGTGCCAGCCAGGGCGGACCTGGTGATTCACCCCTCCACTTT. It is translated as CASQGGPGDSPLHF.

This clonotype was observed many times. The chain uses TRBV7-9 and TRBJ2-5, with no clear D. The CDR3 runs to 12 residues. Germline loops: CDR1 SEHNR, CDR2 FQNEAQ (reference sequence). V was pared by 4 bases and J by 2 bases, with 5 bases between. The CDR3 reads CASSSPQETQYF. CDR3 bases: TGTGCCAGCAGCTCGCCGCAAGAGACCCAGTACTTC.

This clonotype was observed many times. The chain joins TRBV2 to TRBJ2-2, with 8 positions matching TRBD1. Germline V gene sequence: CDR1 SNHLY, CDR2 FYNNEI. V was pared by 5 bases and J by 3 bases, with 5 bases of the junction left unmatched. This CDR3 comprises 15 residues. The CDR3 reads CASSPGQVYTGELFF. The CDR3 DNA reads TGTGCCAGCAGTCCGGGACAGGTGTACACCGGGGAGCTGTTTTTT.

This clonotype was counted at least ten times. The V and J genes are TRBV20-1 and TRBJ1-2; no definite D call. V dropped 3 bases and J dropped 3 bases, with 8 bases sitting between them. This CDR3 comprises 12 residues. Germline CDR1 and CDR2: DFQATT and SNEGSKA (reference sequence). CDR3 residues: CSARSRYYGYTF. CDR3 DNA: TGCAGTGCTAGGTCCCGTTACTATGGCTACACCTTC.

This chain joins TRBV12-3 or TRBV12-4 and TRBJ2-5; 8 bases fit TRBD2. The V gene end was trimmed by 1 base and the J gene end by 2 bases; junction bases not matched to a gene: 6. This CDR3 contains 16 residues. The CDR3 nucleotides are TGTGCCAGCAGTTTAGTGGCGTCTAGCGGGCAAGAGACCCAGTACTTC. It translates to CASSLVASSGQETQYF.

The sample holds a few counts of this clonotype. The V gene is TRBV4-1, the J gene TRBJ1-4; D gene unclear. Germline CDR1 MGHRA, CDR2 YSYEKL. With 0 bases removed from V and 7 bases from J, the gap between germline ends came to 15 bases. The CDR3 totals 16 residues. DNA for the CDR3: TGCGCCAGCAGCCAAGAGCTTCCGGCGGACGGTGAAAAACTGTTTTTT. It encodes CASSQELPADGEKLFF.

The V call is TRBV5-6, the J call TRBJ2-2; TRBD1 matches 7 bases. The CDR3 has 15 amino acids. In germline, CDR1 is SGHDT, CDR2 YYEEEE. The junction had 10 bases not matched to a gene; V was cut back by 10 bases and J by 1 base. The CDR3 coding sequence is TGTGCCGGGGCTCCGGCAGGGGGGAACACCGGGGAGCTGTTTTTT. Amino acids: CAGAPAGGNTGELFF. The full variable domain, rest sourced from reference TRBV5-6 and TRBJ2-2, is DAGVTQSPTHLIKTRGQQVTLRCSPKSGHDTVSWYQQALGQGPQFIFQYYEEEERQRGNFPDRFSGHQFPNYSSELNVNALLLGDSALYLCAGAPAGGNTGELFFGEGSRLTVL.

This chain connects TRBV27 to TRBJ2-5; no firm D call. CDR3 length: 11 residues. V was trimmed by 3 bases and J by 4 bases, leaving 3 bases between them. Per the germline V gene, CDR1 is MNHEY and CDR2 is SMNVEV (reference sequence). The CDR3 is CASSFRETQYF. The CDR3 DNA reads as TGTGCCAGCAGTTTCAGAGAGACCCAGTACTTC.

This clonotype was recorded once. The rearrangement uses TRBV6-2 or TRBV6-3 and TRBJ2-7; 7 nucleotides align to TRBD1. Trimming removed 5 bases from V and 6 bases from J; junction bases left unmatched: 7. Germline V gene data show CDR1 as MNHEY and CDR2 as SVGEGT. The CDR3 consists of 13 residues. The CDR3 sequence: CASSDRVLSEQYF. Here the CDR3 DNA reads TGTGCCAGCAGTGACAGGGTACTAAGCGAGCAGTACTTC.

CDR3 sequence reads: CASSTGASEQYF. The CDR3 bases are TGTGCCAGTAGCACAGGGGCCTCCGAGCAGTACTTC. The chain joins TRBV19 to TRBJ2-7; 7 nucleotides match TRBD1. CDR1 is LNHDA, CDR2 SQIVND, per germline (reference sequence). Trimming removed 6 bases from V and 6 bases from J; junction bases left unmatched: 5. The CDR3 contains 12 residues. Together with reference TRBV19 and TRBJ2-7, the CDR3 gives the full variable domain: DGGITQSPKYLFRKEGQNVTLSCEQNLNHDAMYWYRQDPGQGLRLIYYSQIVNDFQKGDIAEGYSVSREKKESFPLTVTSAQKNPTAFYLCASSTGASEQYFGPGTRLTVT.

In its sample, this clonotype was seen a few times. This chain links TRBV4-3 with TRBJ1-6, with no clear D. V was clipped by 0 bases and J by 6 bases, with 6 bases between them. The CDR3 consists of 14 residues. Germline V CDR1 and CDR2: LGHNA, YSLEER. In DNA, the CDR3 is TGCGCCAGCAGCCAAGATCATCGTAATTCACCCCTCCACTTT. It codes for CASSQDHRNSPLHF.

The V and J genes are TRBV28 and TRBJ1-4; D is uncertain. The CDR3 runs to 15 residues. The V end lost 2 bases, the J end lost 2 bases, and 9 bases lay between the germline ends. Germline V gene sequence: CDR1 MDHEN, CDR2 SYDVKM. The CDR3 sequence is CASSLGRMTNEKLFF. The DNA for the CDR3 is TGTGCCAGCAGTTTAGGGAGGATGACTAATGAAAAACTGTTTTTT.

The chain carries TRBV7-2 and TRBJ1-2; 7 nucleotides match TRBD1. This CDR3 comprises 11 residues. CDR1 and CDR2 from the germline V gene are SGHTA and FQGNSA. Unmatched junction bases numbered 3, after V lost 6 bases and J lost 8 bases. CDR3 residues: CASRPGGGYTF. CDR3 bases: TGTGCCAGCAGGCCAGGGGGGGGCTACACCTTC.

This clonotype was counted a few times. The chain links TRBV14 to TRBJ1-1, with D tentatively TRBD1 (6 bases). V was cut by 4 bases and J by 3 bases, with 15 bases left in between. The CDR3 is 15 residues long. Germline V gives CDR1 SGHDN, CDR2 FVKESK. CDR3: CASSRLDRSYTEAFF. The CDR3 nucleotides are TGTGCCAGCAGCCGACTTGACAGGAGTTACACTGAAGCTTTCTTT.

The CDR3, as DNA: TGTGCCAGCAGTTCCAGCGGGAGAAGATTGCAAGAGACCCAGTACTTC. Translation: CASSSSGRRLQETQYF. The rearrangement uses TRBV7-8 and TRBJ2-5, with 8 bases identical to TRBD2. Trimming took 6 bases from V and 2 from J; bases not matched to a gene: 11. CDR1 is SGHVS, CDR2 FQNEAQ, per germline. The CDR3 runs to 16 residues.

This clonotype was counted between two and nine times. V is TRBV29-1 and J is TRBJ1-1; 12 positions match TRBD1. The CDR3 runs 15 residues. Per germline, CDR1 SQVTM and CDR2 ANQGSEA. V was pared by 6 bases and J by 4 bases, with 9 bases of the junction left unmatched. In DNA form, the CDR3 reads TGCAGCGTACCGGGACAGGGGGCCTTTGGCACTGAAGCTTTCTTT. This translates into CSVPGQGAFGTEAFF.

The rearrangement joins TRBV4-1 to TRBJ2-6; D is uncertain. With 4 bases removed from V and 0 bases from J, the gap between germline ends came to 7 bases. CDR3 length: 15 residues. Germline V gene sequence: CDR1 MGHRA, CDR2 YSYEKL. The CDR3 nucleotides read TGCGCCAGCAGCCCGGACCTCTCTGGGGCCAACGTCCTGACTTTC. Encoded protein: CASSPDLSGANVLTF.

This chain's CDR3 is CASSSHRADYGYTF. DNA for the CDR3: TGTGCCAGCAGCTCCCATCGGGCAGACTATGGCTACACCTTC. The chain couples TRBV7-2 to TRBJ1-2; D unresolved. CDR1 is SGHTA, CDR2 FQGNSA, per germline. The CDR3 runs to 14 residues. V shed 4 bases and J shed 3 bases, with 12 bases lying between them.

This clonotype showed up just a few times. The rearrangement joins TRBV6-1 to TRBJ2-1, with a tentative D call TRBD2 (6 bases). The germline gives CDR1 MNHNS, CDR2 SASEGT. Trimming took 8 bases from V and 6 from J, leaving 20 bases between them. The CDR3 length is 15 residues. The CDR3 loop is CASCQGASEVNEQFF. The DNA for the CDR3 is TGTGCCAGCTGCCAAGGGGCTAGCGAAGTCAATGAGCAGTTCTTC.

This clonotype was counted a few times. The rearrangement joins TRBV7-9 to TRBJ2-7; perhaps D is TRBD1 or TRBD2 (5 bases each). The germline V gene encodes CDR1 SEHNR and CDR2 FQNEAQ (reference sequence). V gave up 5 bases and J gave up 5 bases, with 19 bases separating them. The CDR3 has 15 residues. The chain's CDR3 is CASSHPPRGRNEQYF. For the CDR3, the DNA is TGTGCCAGCAGCCATCCCCCTAGGGGACGCAACGAGCAGTACTTC.

CDR3 sequence (DNA): TGTGCCAGCAGCTTAGCGCCAGGGAGAGAGCAGTACTTC. It specifies CASSLAPGREQYF. The gene calls are TRBV7-6 and TRBJ2-7; D may be TRBD1 or TRBD2 (5 bases each). From germline, CDR1 is SGHVS and CDR2 FNYEAQ. The length of the CDR3 is 13 residues. Trimming shortened V by 0 bases and J by 7 bases, and 10 bases separated the two germline ends.

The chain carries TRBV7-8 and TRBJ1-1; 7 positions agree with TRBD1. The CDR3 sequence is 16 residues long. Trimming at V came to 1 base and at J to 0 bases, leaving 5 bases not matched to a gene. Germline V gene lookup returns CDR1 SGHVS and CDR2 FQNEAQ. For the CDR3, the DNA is TGTGCCAGCAGCTTAGTACAGGGGACCATGAACACTGAAGCTTTCTTT. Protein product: CASSLVQGTMNTEAFF.